This entry lists 30 T cell receptor beta chains sequenced from one sample in a study of blood T cell repertoires in COVID-19. TCRdb keeps only in-frame clones here, not all; method: immunoSEQ multiplex PCR. The sample yields 140,000 to 150,000 clones, roughly 90% seen once. The sequencing input was peripheral blood. The receptors were sampled from a man between 60 and 75 years old with active or convalescent COVID-19.

The chain carries TRBV28 and TRBJ1-6, with D perhaps TRBD1 (5 bases). The length of the CDR3 is 14 residues. Trimming left V 2 bases short and J 4 bases short, with 6 bases between. Germline-derived CDR1 and CDR2 are MDHEN and SYDVKM. The CDR3 sequence is CASSLRQYNSPLHF. The CDR3 region has the DNA TGTGCCAGCAGTTTAAGACAGTATAATTCACCCCTCCACTTT. Variable domain in full (rest from reference TRBV28 and TRBJ1-6): DVKVTQSSRYLVKRTGEKVFLECVQDMDHENMFWYRQDPGLGLRLIYFSYDVKMKEKGDIPEGYSVSREKKERFSLILESASTNQTSMYLCASSLRQYNSPLHFGNGTRLTVT.

CDR3 sequence reads: CAWSRSGDSPLHF. The CDR3 nucleotides read TGTGCCTGGAGTCGGTCAGGGGATTCACCCCTCCACTTT. V is TRBV30 and J is TRBJ1-6, with a tentative D call TRBD1 (6 bases). Trimming stripped 2 bases from V and 8 bases from J, with 10 bases between. In germline, CDR1 is GTSNPN, CDR2 SVGIG (reference sequence). The CDR3 is made up of 13 amino acids.

This chain connects TRBV15 to TRBJ2-2; 8 bases map to TRBD2. The CDR3 is 20 amino acids. Germline trimming cut 0 bases from V and 1 base from J; bases unmatched to any gene: 13. CDR1 and CDR2 from the germline V gene are LNHNV and YYDKDF (reference sequence). The CDR3 protein is CATSRDALAAYSLNTGELFF. For the CDR3, the DNA is TGTGCCACCAGCAGAGATGCACTAGCGGCTTATTCTTTGAACACCGGGGAGCTGTTTTTT.

The V and J genes are TRBV30 and TRBJ1-1; 7 nucleotides match TRBD1. The CDR3 consists of 13 residues. Germline loops: CDR1 GTSNPN, CDR2 SVGIG (reference sequence). V lost 6 bases and J lost 2; bases outside the gene matches: 6. The CDR3 spells CACGQGVNTEAFF. CDR3 bases: TGTGCCTGCGGTCAGGGGGTTAACACTGAAGCTTTCTTT. Full variable domain (rest looked up from reference TRBV30 and TRBJ1-1): SQTIHQWPATLVQPVGSPLSLECTVEGTSNPNLYWYRQAAGRGLQLLFYSVGIGQISSEVPQNLSASRPQDRQFILSSKKLLLSDSGFYLCACGQGVNTEAFFGQGTRLTVV.

The chain carries TRBV18 and TRBJ1-3, with D maybe TRBD1 (5 bases). Deletions cut 3 bases from V and 3 bases from J, with 9 bases between. The CDR3 runs 14 residues. CDR1 KGHSH and CDR2 LQKENI come from the germline V gene. As DNA, the CDR3 is TGTGCCAGCTCACCTGGGACTAATGGAAACACCATATATTTT. This codes for CASSPGTNGNTIYF.

The chain employs TRBV9 and TRBJ2-7; TRBD1 aligns across 11 bases. Germline CDR1 SGDLS, CDR2 YYNGEE. V shed 0 bases and J 5 bases; nucleotides not matched to a gene: 1. There are 14 residues in the CDR3. The CDR3 spells CASSVGTGGHEQYF. As DNA, the CDR3 is TGTGCCAGCAGCGTAGGGACAGGGGGCCACGAGCAGTACTTC.

The chain couples TRBV7-2 to TRBJ2-1, with TRBD2 matching over 13 bases. This CDR3 contains 19 residues. From germline, CDR1 is SGHTA and CDR2 FQGNSA. V shed 4 bases and J 7 bases; nucleotides not matched to a gene: 16. CDR3 loop: CASSSTNLPLAGGGNEQFF. In nucleotides, the CDR3 is TGTGCCAGCAGCTCCACCAATCTGCCACTAGCGGGAGGGGGTAATGAGCAGTTCTTC.

The chain is built from TRBV7-8 and TRBJ1-1; TRBD1 might be the D (6 bases). With 5 bases removed from V and 10 bases from J, the gap between germline ends came to 14 bases. The CDR3 has 12 amino acids. Germline CDR1 and CDR2: SGHVS and FQNEAQ. The CDR3 nucleotides read TGTGCCAGCAGCCGAACAGGGAGCGCAGCTTTCTTT. Translated, it gives CASSRTGSAAFF.

This chain connects TRBV5-4 to TRBJ2-2; 12 bases line up with TRBD1. Trimming took 5 bases from V and 6 from J; bases not matched to a gene: 8. Per germline, CDR1 SGHNT and CDR2 YYREEE (reference sequence). This CDR3 region has 16 residues. CDR3 DNA: TGTGCCAGCAGTTCCGGGACAGGGGGCTCGGCCGGGGAGCTGTTTTTT. Protein sequence: CASSSGTGGSAGELFF.

The CDR3 reads CATSGRATGGSYEQYF. CDR3 coding DNA: TGTGCCACCAGCGGAAGGGCGACAGGGGGCTCGTACGAGCAGTACTTC. This sequence joins TRBV24-1 and TRBJ2-7, with 10 bases aligning to TRBD1. J lost 4 bases, V lost 7 bases, and 12 bases had no gene match. Germline V gene data show CDR1 as KGHDR and CDR2 as SFDVKD. The CDR3 has 16 amino acids.

This chain joins TRBV4-2 and TRBJ2-1; 8 nucleotides line up with TRBD2. Germline CDR1 is LGHNA and CDR2 is YNFKEQ. Germline trimming cut 5 bases from V and 7 bases from J; bases unmatched to any gene: 10. The CDR3 has 15 amino acids. The CDR3 loop reads CASSYPGGAGNEQFF. CDR3 coding DNA: TGTGCCAGCAGCTATCCCGGGGGGGCCGGGAATGAGCAGTTCTTC.

V is TRBV7-2 and J is TRBJ1-1, with D possibly TRBD1 on 6 matching bases. The CDR3 extends over 14 amino acids. CDR1 SGHTA and CDR2 FQGNSA come from the germline V gene. The V end was cut by 3 bases, the J end by 5 bases, with 13 bases between. CDR3 sequence: CASSFNGGVTEAFF. CDR3 coding DNA: TGTGCCAGCAGCTTCAATGGGGGCGTTACTGAAGCTTTCTTT.

The chain is built from TRBV30 and TRBJ2-3; TRBD2 matches 9 bases. The CDR3 has 16 residues. V lost 0 bases, J lost 0 bases, and 4 bases stayed unmatched. Germline V gene data show CDR1 as GTSNPN and CDR2 as SVGIG (reference sequence). DNA of the CDR3: TGTGCCTGGAGTGTAAGGCGGGGGGGCAGCACAGATACGCAGTATTTT. Translated: CAWSVRRGGSTDTQYF.

This chain links TRBV5-4 with TRBJ2-1; TRBD2 matches 8 bases. Trimming cost V 4 bases and J 12 bases; bases outside gene matches: 21. The CDR3 runs to 17 residues. The germline V gene encodes CDR1 SGHNT and CDR2 YYREEE (reference sequence). The CDR3 spells CASSPSPKRGPPPWQFF. The CDR3 nucleotides are TGTGCCAGCAGCCCGAGTCCTAAGCGGGGGCCCCCCCCGTGGCAGTTCTTC. The full variable domain, completed using reference TRBV5-4 and TRBJ2-1, is ETGVTQSPTHLIKTRGQQVTLRCSSQSGHNTVSWYQQALGQGPQFIFQYYREEENGRGNFPPRFSGLQFPNYSSELNVNALELDDSALYLCASSPSPKRGPPPWQFFGPGTRLTVL.

The chain employs TRBV5-4 and TRBJ1-6; 7 nucleotides align to TRBD1. Germline assignment: CDR1 SGHNT and CDR2 YYREEE (reference sequence). V was pared by 1 base and J by 2 bases, with 3 bases of the junction left unmatched. This CDR3 is 16 amino acids long. Written as DNA, the CDR3 is TGTGCCAGCAGCTTGTACAGGGGCGCCTATAATTCACCCCTCCACTTT. Its protein product is CASSLYRGAYNSPLHF.

The gene calls are TRBV5-1 and TRBJ1-1; D is unclear. Trimming took 1 base from V and 1 from J, leaving 8 bases between them. CDR3 length equals 14 residues. Germline V gives CDR1 SGHRS, CDR2 YFSETQ. This CDR3 reads CASSLPTSNTEAFF. DNA of the CDR3: TGCGCCAGCAGCTTGCCCACATCGAACACTGAAGCTTTCTTT. Full variable domain (rest looked up from reference TRBV5-1 and TRBJ1-1): KAGVTQTPRYLIKTRGQQVTLSCSPISGHRSVSWYQQTPGQGLQFLFEYFSETQRNKGNFPGRFSGRQFSNSRSEMNVSTLELGDSALYLCASSLPTSNTEAFFGQGTRLTVV.

The chain is built from TRBV2 and TRBJ2-7, with a tentative D call TRBD1 (6 bases). Between the trimmed V and J ends, which lost 3 bases and 0 bases, there was a span of 9 bases. Germline CDR1 and CDR2: SNHLY and FYNNEI. There are 14 residues in the CDR3. The CDR3 DNA reads as TGTGCCAGCAGTGACCAGGGGATCTCCTACGAGCAGTACTTC. Protein: CASSDQGISYEQYF. Using reference TRBV2 and TRBJ2-7 for the parts outside the CDR3, the full variable domain is EPEVTQTPSHQVTQMGQEVILRCVPISNHLYFYWYRQILGQKVEFLVSFYNNEISEKSEIFDDQFSVERPDGSNFTLKIRSTKLEDSAMYFCASSDQGISYEQYFGPGTRLTVT.

The chain combines TRBV2 with TRBJ1-5, with no clear D. V gave up 3 bases and J gave up 0 bases, with 9 bases separating them. The CDR3 sequence is 15 residues long. Germline V gene lookup returns CDR1 SNHLY and CDR2 FYNNEI. The CDR3, as DNA: TGTGCCAGCAGTGACGGCAGGTATAGCAATCAGCCCCAGCATTTT. Translating gives CASSDGRYSNQPQHF.

This clone was observed once. The chain combines TRBV6-5 with TRBJ2-3; 7 nucleotides match TRBD1. This CDR3 spans 14 amino acids. Germline V gene sequence: CDR1 MNHEY, CDR2 SVGAGI. With V trimmed by 7 bases and J by 3 bases, 7 bases remained unmatched. The CDR3: CASTLQGRTDTQYF. CDR3 DNA sequence: TGTGCCAGCACACTACAGGGGAGAACAGATACGCAGTATTTT.

The chain joins TRBV7-2 to TRBJ2-2; 7 nucleotides agree with TRBD2. The CDR3 is 16 residues long. CDR1 is SGHTA, CDR2 FQGNSA, per germline. V gave up 2 bases and J gave up 3 bases; unmatched junction bases: 6. DNA of the CDR3: TGTGCCAGCAGCTTACAAGGGACTACTTACACCGGGGAGCTGTTTTTT. Translated, it gives CASSLQGTTYTGELFF.

This chain connects TRBV5-4 to TRBJ2-3, with TRBD2 matching 9 bases. The V gene's germline CDR1 is SGHNT and CDR2 YYREEE (reference sequence). J lost 1 base, V lost 1 base, and 4 bases had no gene match. This CDR3 is built from 16 residues. The chain's CDR3 is CASSLPLAGRTDTQYF. The CDR3 DNA reads TGTGCCAGCAGCTTGCCCCTAGCGGGGCGCACAGATACGCAGTATTTT.

The chain combines TRBV19 with TRBJ1-5; TRBD1 aligns across 8 bases. With 7 bases clipped from V and 0 bases from J, the junction kept 11 bases outside the gene matches. The V gene's germline CDR1 is LNHDA and CDR2 SQIVND (reference sequence). This CDR3 spans 17 amino acids. CDR3 bases: TGTGCCAGTATATCGGGACAGGAGCTATATAGCAATCAGCCCCAGCATTTT. It translates to CASISGQELYSNQPQHF.

The DNA of the CDR3 is TGTGCCAGCAGCGCGGGCCCTCTAAGACAGGGGGGCACCTTC. Its translation is CASSAGPLRQGGTF. The chain couples TRBV9 to TRBJ1-2, with TRBD1 identical over 9 bases. The V gene's germline CDR1 is SGDLS and CDR2 YYNGEE. J lost 13 bases, V lost 3 bases, and 13 bases had no gene match. The CDR3 contains 14 residues.

This sequence joins TRBV5-4 and TRBJ1-2; 7 positions agree with TRBD1. Germline CDR1 SGHNT, CDR2 YYREEE (reference sequence). This CDR3 comprises 15 residues. The V gene end was trimmed by 4 bases and the J gene end by 4 bases; junction bases not matched to a gene: 10. CDR3 DNA sequence: TGTGCCAGCAGCCCATGGGACAGAGCCAGCTATGGCTACACCTTC. It codes for CASSPWDRASYGYTF.

The genes are TRBV28 and TRBJ1-3, with 8 bases identical to TRBD1. CDR3 length equals 16 residues. Per germline, CDR1 MDHEN and CDR2 SYDVKM. The J segment lost 4 bases and the V segment lost 7 bases, leaving 12 bases of the junction unmatched. CDR3 coding DNA: TGTGCCAGCACTCCGGGGGACAGGACCGGAGGAAACACCATATATTTT. This codes for CASTPGDRTGGNTIYF.

This chain connects TRBV2 to TRBJ1-5; 9 nucleotides align to TRBD1. Germline V CDR1 and CDR2: SNHLY, FYNNEI. The CDR3 has 17 amino acids. With V trimmed by 6 bases and J by 5 bases, 14 bases remained unmatched. The DNA of the CDR3 is TGTGCCAGCAGCGATGGCCCGGGGACAGGGTACGATCAGCCCCAGCATTTT. This codes for CASSDGPGTGYDQPQHF. Looking up the rest from reference TRBV2 and TRBJ1-5 gives the full variable domain: EPEVTQTPSHQVTQMGQEVILRCVPISNHLYFYWYRQILGQKVEFLVSFYNNEISEKSEIFDDQFSVERPDGSNFTLKIRSTKLEDSAMYFCASSDGPGTGYDQPQHFGDGTRLSIL.

This chain connects TRBV3-1 (or the pseudogene TRBV3-2) to TRBJ2-7; maybe TRBD1 (6 bases). The CDR3 extends over 13 amino acids. CDR1 and CDR2 (germline): LGHDT, YNNKEL (reference sequence). Trimming removed 8 bases at V and 0 bases at J, with 11 bases between. The chain's CDR3 is CASGDRSSYEQYF. CDR3 coding DNA: TGTGCCAGCGGTGACAGGAGCTCCTACGAGCAGTACTTC.

The rearrangement joins TRBV27 to TRBJ1-2; D unresolved. Between the trimmed V and J ends, which lost 0 bases and 3 bases, there was a span of 11 bases. This CDR3 spans 15 amino acids. Germline CDR1 reads MNHEY; CDR2 reads SMNVEV (reference sequence). For the CDR3, the DNA is TGTGCCAGCAGTTTATCGCCCAGGTTAGACTATGGCTACACCTTC. Translation gives CASSLSPRLDYGYTF.

The CDR3 reads CASRPDRGGDTQYF. The CDR3 region has the DNA TGTGCCAGCAGACCGGACAGGGGTGGAGATACGCAGTATTTT. The J gene is TRBJ2-3, the V gene TRBV7-2; the match to TRBD1 covers 9 bases. The CDR3 sequence is 14 residues long. CDR1 and CDR2 (germline): SGHTA, FQGNSA. The trim removed 6 bases at V and 5 bases at J, leaving 6 bases unmatched.

The chain joins TRBV6-1 to TRBJ1-1; no firm D call. The V and J ends lost 1 base and 1 base respectively, with 13 bases between them. This CDR3 has 16 amino acids. Germline loops: CDR1 MNHNS, CDR2 SASEGT. The CDR3 protein is CASSEDRGGWNTEAFF. The CDR3, as DNA: TGTGCCAGCAGTGAAGATCGGGGAGGGTGGAACACTGAAGCTTTCTTT.